The 3 T cell receptor beta chains listed next were all sequenced from one sample in a study of blood T cell repertoires in COVID-19 (dated by TCRdb to the early 2020s). Library creation used the immunoSEQ multiplex PCR assay. The immuneACCESS repertoire file appears here via TCRdb, limited to in-frame rearrangements. These files lack a portion of the clones; in checked studies, under half of the deficit traces to unresolved V genes, and the cause of the others is not known. This sample comprises about 95,000 clones, about nine tenths of them detected only once. The biggest ten clones account for more than 3% of the sample. The sample consisted of peripheral blood. These receptors originate from a woman between 65 and 79 years old with acute or convalescent COVID-19.

The chain employs TRBV6-5 and TRBJ2-1, with D unclear. V lost 0 bases and J 6 bases, leaving 12 bases between the germline ends. The CDR3 covers 15 residues. Germline V gene sequence: CDR1 MNHEY, CDR2 SVGAGI. This CDR3 is CASSYSPRPGNEQFF. CDR3 sequence (DNA): TGTGCCAGCAGTTACTCCCCGCGTCCCGGCAATGAGCAGTTCTTC.

The gene calls are TRBV5-5 and TRBJ1-2, with 11 bases identical to TRBD1. The CDR3 spans 17 residues. Losses at the gene ends were 2 bases for V and 6 bases for J; bases not matched to a gene: 12. Germline V gives CDR1 SGHKS, CDR2 YYEKEE (reference sequence). The CDR3 nucleotides read TGTGCCAGCAGCTTCTCCGGACAGGGGGCGCCTAAAGATGGCTACACCTTC. Protein: CASSFSGQGAPKDGYTF.

The sample holds a few counts of this clone. The chain joins TRBV12-3 or TRBV12-4 to TRBJ2-5; 7 nucleotides match TRBD1. V lost 5 bases and J lost 6; bases outside the gene matches: 6. The CDR3 totals 13 residues. CDR3 coding DNA: TGTGCCAGCAGTCCACAGACAGGGAAGACCCAGTACTTC. Residues: CASSPQTGKTQYF.